The clone carrying this T cell receptor (beta chain) was seen only once. Antigen specificity is unknown. The sample originates from a study of T-cell memory formation after mild COVID-19. Study findings and constraints: Day 15 to 85 contractors were CD4/CD8 balanced; later expanders leaned CD4+. The authors left the SARS-CoV-2 specificity of second-wave clones peaking on day 37 unconfirmed.

The 5'RACE method, run with constant-segment primers, produced TCR alpha and TCR beta cDNA libraries (carrying sample barcodes and UMIs). TCRdb re-called the 5' RACE reads through MiXCR, storing one row per CDR3 protein. The table shows approximately 410,000 distinct CDR3 sequences, with less than 25% occurring only once. Sequencing was carried out using PBMCs or a T cell subset sorted from them (not recorded which). The receptor was derived from an adult woman who had mild COVID-19 (a few samples of this study predate the infection). Cell type and time point are not known.

CDR3 sequence (DNA): TGTGCCAGCAAAGCGGCGGGAGGGCCGCTTACGCAGTATTTT. Its translation is CASKAAGGPLTQYF. V is TRBV6-5 and J is TRBJ2-3, with 9 positions matching TRBD2. Germline values: CDR1 MNHEY, CDR2 SVGAGI. V lost 7 bases to trimming and J lost 8 bases; unmatched junction nucleotides: 10. The CDR3 has 14 amino acids.